These 25 T cell receptor beta chains were all obtained from the same sample, sequenced in a study of chemoradiotherapy in HPV16-positive cancers. The assay was immunoSEQ multiplex PCR, and TCRdb's table has in-frame clones only and misses some. The data hold more than 1,500 clones, with about 79% observed a single time. The sequencing here drew on tumor tissue, taken from a patient who underwent chemoradiotherapy. All receptors derive from a human donor with HPV-associated anogenital cancer.

The J gene is TRBJ2-3, the V gene TRBV6-4, with 13 bases matching TRBD2. Trimming cost V 2 bases and J 6 bases; bases outside gene matches: 2. In germline, CDR1 is MRHNA, CDR2 SNTAGT. The CDR3 is 15 residues long. CDR3 coding DNA: TGTGCCAGCAGTGACACTAGCGGGGGGGCGGATACGCAGTATTTT. Its protein product is CASSDTSGGADTQYF.

This chain links TRBV29-1 with TRBJ2-7; no reliable D call. V lost 6 bases, J lost 0 bases, and 9 bases lay in between. The germline CDR1 and CDR2 sequences are SQVTM and ANQGSEA. The CDR3 covers 12 residues. This chain's CDR3 is CSVEDGSYEQYF. The CDR3 coding sequence is TGCAGCGTAGAGGACGGCTCCTACGAGCAGTACTTC.

This sequence joins TRBV4-1 and TRBJ1-3; no firm D call. Germline V gene lookup returns CDR1 MGHRA and CDR2 YSYEKL. The CDR3 runs to 14 residues. Deletions cut 0 bases from V and 3 bases from J, with 6 bases between. Here the CDR3 reads CASSQETIGNTIYF. CDR3 in DNA: TGCGCCAGCAGCCAAGAAACCATTGGAAACACCATATATTTT.

The V gene is TRBV19, the J gene TRBJ1-5, with TRBD1 matching 8 bases. Germline V gene data show CDR1 as LNHDA and CDR2 as SQIVND (reference sequence). V dropped 1 base and J dropped 6; count of bases not matched to a gene: 2. CDR3 length: 14 residues. Written as DNA, the CDR3 is TGTGCCAGTAGTATAGGGACAGGGACTCAGCCCCAGCATTTT. Its protein is CASSIGTGTQPQHF.

The chain combines TRBV2 with TRBJ2-7, with D unresolved. This CDR3 is built from 12 residues. With 2 bases removed from V and 4 bases from J, the gap between germline ends came to 6 bases. Germline V lookup: CDR1 SNHLY, CDR2 FYNNEI. The CDR3, as DNA: TGTGCCAGCAGTGAAAAGGGTTACGAGCAGTACTTC. Encoded protein: CASSEKGYEQYF.

The chain links TRBV9 to TRBJ2-2, with D possibly matching TRBD2 (5 bases). The CDR3 is 14 amino acids. Germline assignment: CDR1 SGDLS and CDR2 YYNGEE. Trimming left V 0 bases short and J 5 bases short, with 8 bases between. CDR3 region: CASSVEGRTGELFF. The CDR3 DNA is TGTGCCAGCAGCGTAGAAGGGAGAACCGGGGAGCTGTTTTTT. The variable domain in full, completed from reference TRBV9 and TRBJ2-2, reads DSGVTQTPKHLITATGQRVTLRCSPRSGDLSVYWYQQSLDQGLQFLIQYYNGEERAKGNILERFSAQQFPDLHSELNLSSLELGDSALYFCASSVEGRTGELFFGEGSRLTVL.

This sequence joins TRBV10-3 and TRBJ1-1, with 8 bases lining up with TRBD1. The trim removed 8 bases at V and 0 bases at J, leaving 2 bases unmatched. The CDR3 consists of 13 residues. Germline V CDR1 and CDR2: ENHRY, SYGVKD. CDR3 nucleotides: TGTGCCATCGGGGACAGGCTGAACACTGAAGCTTTCTTT. As protein: CAIGDRLNTEAFF.

A single count supports this clone. This chain links TRBV5-4 with TRBJ1-2; tentatively, D is TRBD1 (5 bases). V dropped 4 bases and J dropped 4 bases, with 17 bases sitting between them. Per germline, CDR1 SGHNT and CDR2 YYREEE (reference sequence). The CDR3 runs to 15 residues. CDR3 coding DNA: TGTGCCAGCAGCCCGGACCAGGGTTGGGGCTATGGCTACACCTTC. Translated, it gives CASSPDQGWGYGYTF.

V usage is TRBV19 and J usage is TRBJ2-1; D perhaps matches TRBD2 (6 bases). The V and J ends lost 0 bases and 3 bases respectively, with 18 bases between them. This CDR3 contains 18 residues. Germline-derived CDR1 and CDR2 are LNHDA and SQIVND (reference sequence). The CDR3 loop reads CASSIDGQPGAFYNEQFF. CDR3 bases: TGTGCCAGTAGTATAGATGGCCAACCGGGAGCCTTCTACAATGAGCAGTTCTTC.

This chain joins TRBV28 and TRBJ1-2; D remains ambiguous. The CDR3 consists of 13 residues. The germline V and J ends were trimmed by 5 bases and 7 bases, with 14 bases remaining between them. Germline V gene lookup returns CDR1 MDHEN and CDR2 SYDVKM. CDR3 loop: CASSALGACGYTF. CDR3 nucleotide sequence: TGTGCCAGCAGTGCGCTAGGAGCATGTGGCTACACCTTC.

This chain connects TRBV5-1 to TRBJ2-2; D gene unclear. In germline, CDR1 is SGHRS, CDR2 YFSETQ. The CDR3 has 17 residues. The germline V and J ends were trimmed by 0 bases and 2 bases, with 14 bases remaining between them. The CDR3 is CASSLARDSLNTGELFF. The DNA for the CDR3 is TGCGCCAGCAGCTTGGCTCGAGACTCTCTTAACACCGGGGAGCTGTTTTTT.

The rearrangement uses TRBV11-2 and TRBJ1-1, with TRBD1 matching 8 bases. The CDR3 runs 17 residues. Trimming took 5 bases from V and 4 from J; bases not matched to a gene: 15. CDR1 and CDR2 (germline): SGHAT, FQNNGV. CDR3 in DNA: TGTGCCAGCAGCCCATTTCGGACAGGGTATAGTTCCACTGAAGCTTTCTTT. It specifies CASSPFRTGYSSTEAFF.

The chain couples TRBV4-2 to TRBJ1-1; a possible D gene is TRBD1 (5 bases). Per germline, CDR1 LGHNA and CDR2 YNFKEQ. Trimming took 5 bases from V and 1 from J, leaving 14 bases between them. This CDR3 spans 15 amino acids. As DNA, the CDR3 is TGTGCCAGCAGCAAACCCGGGACTTCGAACACTGAAGCTTTCTTT. This translates into CASSKPGTSNTEAFF.

This clone was picked up one time. The chain combines TRBV18 with TRBJ2-1; the D gene is possibly TRBD2 (7 bases). The germline gives CDR1 KGHSH, CDR2 LQKENI. CDR3 length equals 15 residues. The V and J ends lost 3 bases and 8 bases respectively, with 17 bases between them. CDR3 bases: TGTGCCAGCTCACCCCGACTAGCTCCAGGGGATGAGCAGTTCTTC. Translating gives CASSPRLAPGDEQFF. Combining the CDR3 with reference TRBV18 and TRBJ2-1 gives the whole variable domain NAGVMQNPRHLVRRRGQEARLRCSPMKGHSHVYWYRQLPEEGLKFMVYLQKENIIDESGMPKERFSAEFPKEGPSILRIQQVVRGDSAAYFCASSPRLAPGDEQFFGPGTRLTVL.

This chain links TRBV28 with TRBJ2-3; D perhaps matches TRBD1 (6 bases). The CDR3 contains 16 residues. Trimming took 6 bases from V and 4 from J, leaving 20 bases between them. Germline assignment: CDR1 MDHEN and CDR2 SYDVKM. In DNA, the CDR3 is TGTGCCAGCAGCTCCCTCGTGACAGGTACTGCAGATACGCAGTATTTT. Translation: CASSSLVTGTADTQYF.

V usage is TRBV7-6 and J usage is TRBJ2-1; TRBD1 agrees at 7 bases. The ends lost 6 bases at V and 9 bases at J; junction bases unmatched: 8. The CDR3 runs to 13 residues. Germline loops: CDR1 SGHVS, CDR2 FNYEAQ. As DNA, the CDR3 is TGTGCCAGCAGTCCTACCCCAGGGGGTGAGCAGTTCTTC. This encodes CASSPTPGGEQFF.

The chain uses TRBV5-1 and TRBJ2-2, with 9 positions matching TRBD2. In germline, CDR1 is SGHRS, CDR2 YFSETQ. Losses at the gene ends were 0 bases for V and 0 bases for J; bases not matched to a gene: 9. The CDR3 has 19 amino acids. CDR3 in DNA: TGCGCCAGCAGCTTGGCCTACGGCGGGAGGGCCTCGAACACCGGGGAGCTGTTTTTT. Residues: CASSLAYGGRASNTGELFF.

This clone was detected only a few times. A junction boundary mismatches the germline segment, possibly from a read error. This chain links TRBV5-4 with TRBJ2-1, with D possibly being TRBD1 (7 bases). From germline, CDR1 is SGHNT and CDR2 YYREEE (reference sequence). This CDR3 spans 18 amino acids. This chain's CDR3 is CASSQVEGAGFSYNEQFF. The CDR3 DNA sequence: TGCGCCAGCAGCCAAGTGGAGGGGGCGGGCTTCTCCTACAATGAGCAGTTCTTC.

CDR3 DNA: TGTGCCAATAGGGCCCTAGGCGGAGTCCAGCCCCAGCATTTT. This codes for CANRALGGVQPQHF. The V gene is TRBV19, the J gene TRBJ1-5; D remains ambiguous. Germline V CDR1 and CDR2: LNHDA, SQIVND (reference sequence). This CDR3 region has 14 residues. V lost 10 bases and J 7 bases, leaving 20 bases between the germline ends.

The CDR3 DNA is TGTGCCAGCAGTGTCCAGGACAGCGCAGATACGCAGTATTTT. Protein product: CASSVQDSADTQYF. The chain uses TRBV6-4 and TRBJ2-3; D possibly corresponds to TRBD1 (6 bases). Looked up from germline, CDR1 is MRHNA and CDR2 is SNTAGT. Trimming shortened V by 4 bases and J by 4 bases, and 12 bases separated the two germline ends. This CDR3 spans 14 amino acids.

The chain combines TRBV7-2 with TRBJ2-3; 8 bases are a match to TRBD1. Germline CDR1 reads SGHTA; CDR2 reads FQGNSA. This CDR3 spans 14 amino acids. The V and J ends lost 8 bases and 2 bases, in that order; junction bases with no gene match: 6. The CDR3 loop reads CASQARGLTDTQYF. CDR3 DNA sequence: TGTGCCAGCCAAGCCAGGGGGCTCACAGATACGCAGTATTTT. The full variable domain, completed using reference TRBV7-2 and TRBJ2-3, is GAGVSQSPSNKVTEKGKDVELRCDPISGHTALYWYRQSLGQGLEFLIYFQGNSAPDKSGLPSDRFSAERTGGSVSTLTIQRTQQEDSAVYLCASQARGLTDTQYFGPGTRLTVL.

CDR3 DNA sequence: TGTGCCAGCAGTACACAGCAGGCATTGGCTTTCTTT. It translates to CASSTQQALAFF. The V gene is TRBV6-6, the J gene TRBJ1-1; D uncertain. Germline CDR1 reads MNHNY; CDR2 reads SVGAGI (reference sequence). The CDR3 contains 12 residues. V was cut by 5 bases and J by 11 bases, with 15 bases left in between.

This clone was counted a single time. The rearrangement uses TRBV5-4 and TRBJ2-7, with D possibly called TRBD1 or TRBD2 (5 bases each). CDR1 and CDR2 from the germline V gene are SGHNT and YYREEE (reference sequence). V was clipped by 4 bases and J by 2 bases, with 10 bases between them. This CDR3 has 13 residues. CDR3 DNA: TGTGCCAGCAGCCCTGGGACCCCCTACGAGCAGTACTTC. It encodes CASSPGTPYEQYF. Variable domain in full (rest from reference TRBV5-4 and TRBJ2-7): ETGVTQSPTHLIKTRGQQVTLRCSSQSGHNTVSWYQQALGQGPQFIFQYYREEENGRGNFPPRFSGLQFPNYSSELNVNALELDDSALYLCASSPGTPYEQYFGPGTRLTVT.

This clone showed up just once. CDR3 bases: TGTGCCAGCAGCTTAGGTCTAGCGGGAGTCGACGAGCAGTACTTC. Amino acids: CASSLGLAGVDEQYF. The gene calls are TRBV11-2 and TRBJ2-7, with TRBD2 identical over 10 bases. Germline V gives CDR1 SGHAT, CDR2 FQNNGV. The CDR3 has 15 residues. The ends lost 1 base at V and 5 bases at J; junction bases unmatched: 5.

This chain uses TRBV11-2 with TRBJ2-7, with D tentatively TRBD2 (5 bases). V lost 1 base to trimming and J lost 4 bases, with 5 bases between them. This CDR3 contains 12 residues. The germline CDR1 and CDR2 sequences are SGHAT and FQNNGV. The CDR3 bases are TGTGCCAGCAGCTTAGCGGGGTACGAGCAGTACTTC. Its translation: CASSLAGYEQYF.